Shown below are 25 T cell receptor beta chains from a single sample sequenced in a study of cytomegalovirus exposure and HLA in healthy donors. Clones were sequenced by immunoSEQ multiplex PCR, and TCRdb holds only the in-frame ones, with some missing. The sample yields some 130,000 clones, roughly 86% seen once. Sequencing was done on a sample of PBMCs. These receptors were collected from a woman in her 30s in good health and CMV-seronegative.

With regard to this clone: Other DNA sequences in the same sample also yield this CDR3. For the CDR3, the DNA is TGCGCCAGGTGGGGGTGTAGGGGGTGTAACACCGGGGAGCTGTTTTTT. Its translation: CARWGCRGCNTGELFF. The genes are TRBV10-1 and TRBJ2-2; D perhaps matches TRBD1 (6 bases). This CDR3 has 16 amino acids. Germline values: CDR1 WNHNN, CDR2 SYGVQD (reference sequence). Trimming shortened V by 9 bases and J by 2 bases, and 19 bases separated the two germline ends.

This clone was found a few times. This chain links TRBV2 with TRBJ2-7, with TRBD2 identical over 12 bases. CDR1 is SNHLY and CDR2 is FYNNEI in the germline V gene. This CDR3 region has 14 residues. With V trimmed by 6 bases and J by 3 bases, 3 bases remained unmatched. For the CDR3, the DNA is TGTGCCAGCAGAAAGACTAGCGGGGGCTACGAGCAGTACTTC. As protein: CASRKTSGGYEQYF.

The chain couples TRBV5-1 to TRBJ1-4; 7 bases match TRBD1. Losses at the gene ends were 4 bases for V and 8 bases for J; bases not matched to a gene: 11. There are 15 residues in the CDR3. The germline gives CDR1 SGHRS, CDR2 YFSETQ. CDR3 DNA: TGCGCCAGCAGCCGGGGGACAGACATAAGGGAAAAACTGTTTTTT. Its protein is CASSRGTDIREKLFF.

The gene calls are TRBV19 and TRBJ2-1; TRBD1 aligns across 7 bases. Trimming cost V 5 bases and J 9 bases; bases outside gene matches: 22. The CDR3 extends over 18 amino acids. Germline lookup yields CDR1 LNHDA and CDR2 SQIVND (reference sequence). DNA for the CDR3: TGTGCCAGTAGTCCCCTCCTTGGGGGCGAGGGGGCCCCTTCTGAGCAGTTCTTC. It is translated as CASSPLLGGEGAPSEQFF.

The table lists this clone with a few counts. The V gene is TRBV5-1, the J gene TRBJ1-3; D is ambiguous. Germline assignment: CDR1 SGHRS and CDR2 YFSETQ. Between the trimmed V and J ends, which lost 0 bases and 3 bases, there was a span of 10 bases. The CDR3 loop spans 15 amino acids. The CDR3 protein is CASSLAGLNGNTIYF. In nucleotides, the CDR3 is TGCGCCAGCAGCTTGGCCGGTTTAAATGGAAACACCATATATTTT.

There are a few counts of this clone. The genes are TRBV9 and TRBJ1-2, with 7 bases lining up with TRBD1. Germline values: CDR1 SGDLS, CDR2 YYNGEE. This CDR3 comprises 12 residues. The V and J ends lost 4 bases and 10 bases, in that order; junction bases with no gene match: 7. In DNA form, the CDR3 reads TGTGCCAGCAGCCCTTGGGACAGCACCTACACCTTC. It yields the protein CASSPWDSTYTF.

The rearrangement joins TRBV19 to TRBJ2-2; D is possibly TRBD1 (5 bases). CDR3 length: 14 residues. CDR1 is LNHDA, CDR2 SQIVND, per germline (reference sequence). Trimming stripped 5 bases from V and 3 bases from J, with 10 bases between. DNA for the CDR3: TGTGCCAGTAGTCTCAGACAGCACACCGGGGAGCTGTTTTTT. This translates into CASSLRQHTGELFF.

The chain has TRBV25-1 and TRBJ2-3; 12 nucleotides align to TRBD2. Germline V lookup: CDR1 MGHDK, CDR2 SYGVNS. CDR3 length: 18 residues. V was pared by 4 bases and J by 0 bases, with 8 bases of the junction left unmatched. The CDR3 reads CASSGTSGGISSTDTQYF. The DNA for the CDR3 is TGTGCCAGCAGTGGAACTAGCGGGGGGATCTCTAGCACAGATACGCAGTATTTT.

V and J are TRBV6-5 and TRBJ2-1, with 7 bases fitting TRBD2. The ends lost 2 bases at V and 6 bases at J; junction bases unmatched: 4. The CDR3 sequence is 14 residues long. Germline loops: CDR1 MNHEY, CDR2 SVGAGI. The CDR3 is CASSYGGDSNEQFF. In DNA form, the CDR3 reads TGTGCCAGCAGTTACGGGGGGGATTCCAATGAGCAGTTCTTC.

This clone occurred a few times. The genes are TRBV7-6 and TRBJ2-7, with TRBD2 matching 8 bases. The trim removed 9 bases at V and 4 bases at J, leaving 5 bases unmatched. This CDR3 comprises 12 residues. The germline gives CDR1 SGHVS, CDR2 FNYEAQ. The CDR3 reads CASGTGGYEQYF. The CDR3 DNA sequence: TGTGCCAGTGGGACGGGGGGGTACGAGCAGTACTTC.

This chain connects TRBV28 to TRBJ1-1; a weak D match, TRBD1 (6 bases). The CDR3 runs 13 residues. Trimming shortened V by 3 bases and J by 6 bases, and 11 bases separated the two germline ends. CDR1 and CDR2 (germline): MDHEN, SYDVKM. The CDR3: CASSFYRASEAFF. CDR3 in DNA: TGTGCCAGCAGTTTCTACAGGGCGTCTGAAGCTTTCTTT.

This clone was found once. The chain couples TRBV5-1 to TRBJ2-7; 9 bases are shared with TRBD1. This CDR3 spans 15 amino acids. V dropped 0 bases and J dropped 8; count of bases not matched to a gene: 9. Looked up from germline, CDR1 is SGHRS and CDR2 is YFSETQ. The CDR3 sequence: CASSLGTGAFVKQYF. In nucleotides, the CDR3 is TGCGCCAGCAGCTTGGGGACAGGGGCCTTTGTTAAGCAGTACTTC.

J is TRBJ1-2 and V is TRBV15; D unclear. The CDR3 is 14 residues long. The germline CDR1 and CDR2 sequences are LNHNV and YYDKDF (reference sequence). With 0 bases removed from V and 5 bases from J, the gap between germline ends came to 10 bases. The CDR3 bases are TGTGCCACCAGCAGAGATAGGCAGGCTTATGGCTACACCTTC. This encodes CATSRDRQAYGYTF.

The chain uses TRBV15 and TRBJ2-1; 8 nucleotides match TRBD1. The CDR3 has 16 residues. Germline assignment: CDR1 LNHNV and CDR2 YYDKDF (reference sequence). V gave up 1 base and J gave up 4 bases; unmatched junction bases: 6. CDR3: CATSRVRQGAYNEQFF. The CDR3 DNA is TGTGCCACCAGCAGAGTTCGGCAGGGGGCTTACAATGAGCAGTTCTTC.

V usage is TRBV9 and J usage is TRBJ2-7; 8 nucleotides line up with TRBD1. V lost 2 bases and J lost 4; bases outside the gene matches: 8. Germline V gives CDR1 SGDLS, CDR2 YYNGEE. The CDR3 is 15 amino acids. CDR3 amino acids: CASSVSVTGDYEQYF. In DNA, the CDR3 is TGTGCCAGCAGCGTTAGCGTGACAGGGGATTACGAGCAGTACTTC.

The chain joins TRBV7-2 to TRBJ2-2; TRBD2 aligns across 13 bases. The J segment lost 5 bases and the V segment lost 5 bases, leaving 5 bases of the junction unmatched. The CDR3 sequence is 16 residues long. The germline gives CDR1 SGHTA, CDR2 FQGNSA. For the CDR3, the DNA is TGTGCCAGCAGCCCGAGGACTAGCGGGGGTACCGGGGAGCTGTTTTTT. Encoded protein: CASSPRTSGGTGELFF.

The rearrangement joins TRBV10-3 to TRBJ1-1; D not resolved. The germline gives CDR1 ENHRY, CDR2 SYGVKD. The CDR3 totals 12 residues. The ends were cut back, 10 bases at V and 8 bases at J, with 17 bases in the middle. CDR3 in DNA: TGTGCCACCTCGATCAAAAATACAGAAGCTTTCTTT. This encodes CATSIKNTEAFF.

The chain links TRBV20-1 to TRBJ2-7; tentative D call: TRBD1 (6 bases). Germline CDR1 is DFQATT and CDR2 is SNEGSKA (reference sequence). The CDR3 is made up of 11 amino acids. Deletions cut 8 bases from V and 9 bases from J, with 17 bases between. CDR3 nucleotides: TGCAGTCTTAGACAGGTCCCCGGGCAGTACTTC. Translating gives CSLRQVPGQYF.

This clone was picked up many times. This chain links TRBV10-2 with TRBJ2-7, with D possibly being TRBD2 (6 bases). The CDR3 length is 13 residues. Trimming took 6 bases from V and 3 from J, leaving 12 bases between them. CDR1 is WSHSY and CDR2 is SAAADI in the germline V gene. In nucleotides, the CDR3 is TGCGCCAGCAGGACTGGGAGGAACTACGAGCAGTACTTC. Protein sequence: CASRTGRNYEQYF.

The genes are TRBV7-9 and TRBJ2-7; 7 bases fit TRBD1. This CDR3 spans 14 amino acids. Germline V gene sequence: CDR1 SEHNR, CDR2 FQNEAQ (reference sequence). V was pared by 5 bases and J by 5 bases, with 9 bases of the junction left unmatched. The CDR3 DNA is TGTGCCAGCAGCCCTACAGGGGTCGCACACGAGCAGTACTTC. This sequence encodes CASSPTGVAHEQYF.

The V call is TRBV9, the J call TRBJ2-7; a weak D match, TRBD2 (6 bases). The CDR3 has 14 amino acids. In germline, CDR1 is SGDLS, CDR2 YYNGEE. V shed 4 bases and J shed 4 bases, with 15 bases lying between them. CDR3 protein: CASSPRLDWYEQYF. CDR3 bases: TGTGCCAGCAGCCCTAGACTAGATTGGTACGAGCAGTACTTC.

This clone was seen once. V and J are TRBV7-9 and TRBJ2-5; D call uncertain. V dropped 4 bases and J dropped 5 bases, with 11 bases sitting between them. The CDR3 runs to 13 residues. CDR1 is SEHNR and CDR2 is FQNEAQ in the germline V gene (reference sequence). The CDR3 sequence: CASSSTGWETQYF. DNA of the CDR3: TGTGCCAGCAGCTCGACCGGGTGGGAGACCCAGTACTTC.

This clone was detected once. CDR3 sequence (DNA): TGTGCCAGCAGTCCGAAACTGCAGGGGATTAGCAATCAGCCCCAGCATTTT. Encoded protein: CASSPKLQGISNQPQHF. This chain connects TRBV27 to TRBJ1-5; tentatively, D is TRBD1 (6 bases). V lost 5 bases and J lost 0, with 17 bases in between. The germline CDR1 and CDR2 sequences are MNHEY and SMNVEV (reference sequence). This CDR3 is built from 17 residues.

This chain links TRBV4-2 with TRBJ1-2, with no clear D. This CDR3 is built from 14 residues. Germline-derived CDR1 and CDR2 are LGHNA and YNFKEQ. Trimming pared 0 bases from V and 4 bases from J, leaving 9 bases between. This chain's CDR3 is CASSQDEETYGYTF. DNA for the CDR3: TGTGCCAGCAGCCAAGATGAGGAAACCTATGGCTACACCTTC.

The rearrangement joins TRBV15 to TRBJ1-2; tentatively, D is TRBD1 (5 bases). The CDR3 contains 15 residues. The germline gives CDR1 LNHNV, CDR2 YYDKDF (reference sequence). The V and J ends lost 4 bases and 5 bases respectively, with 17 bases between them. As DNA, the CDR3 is TGTGCCACCAGCACGTCGGGGGGGATAGGGTATGGCTACACCTTC. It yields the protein CATSTSGGIGYGYTF.